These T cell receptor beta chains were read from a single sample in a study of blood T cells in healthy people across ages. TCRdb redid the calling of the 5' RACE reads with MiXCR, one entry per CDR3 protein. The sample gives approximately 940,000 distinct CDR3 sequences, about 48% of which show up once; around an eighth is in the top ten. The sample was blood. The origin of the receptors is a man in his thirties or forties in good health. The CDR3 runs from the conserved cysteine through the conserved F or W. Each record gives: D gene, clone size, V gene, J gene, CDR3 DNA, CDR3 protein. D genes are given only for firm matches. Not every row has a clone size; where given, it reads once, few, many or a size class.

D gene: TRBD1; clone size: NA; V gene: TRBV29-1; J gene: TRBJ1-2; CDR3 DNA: TGCAGCGTCGAATTAGGACAGGGGGCGGGATATGGCTACACCTTC; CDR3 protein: CSVELGQGAGYGYTF
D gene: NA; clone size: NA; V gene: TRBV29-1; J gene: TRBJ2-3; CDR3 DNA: TGCAGCGTTCCGCGCACAGATACGCAGTATTTT; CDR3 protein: CSVPRTDTQYF
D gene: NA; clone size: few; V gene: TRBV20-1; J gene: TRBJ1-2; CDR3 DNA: TGCAGTGCCTCCCAGGGCAGGGAGAGGGGAGGCTACACCTTC; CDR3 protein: CSASQGRERGGYTF
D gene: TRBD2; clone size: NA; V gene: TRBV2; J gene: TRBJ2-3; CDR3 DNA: TGTGCCAGCAAGTCAACTAGCGGGGGCTCCGGGACGCAGTATTTT; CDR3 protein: CASKSTSGGSGTQYF
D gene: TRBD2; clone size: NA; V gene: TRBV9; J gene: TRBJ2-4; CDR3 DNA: TGTGCCAGCAGCGTAGGCCCCAGCGGGGGGGCGAATTTGCCCAAAAACATTCAGTACTTC; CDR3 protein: CASSVGPSGGANLPKNIQYF
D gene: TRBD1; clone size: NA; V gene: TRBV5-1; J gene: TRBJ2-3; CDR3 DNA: TGCGCCAGCAGCTCACAGGGGGAGGATACGCAGTATTTT; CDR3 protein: CASSSQGEDTQYF
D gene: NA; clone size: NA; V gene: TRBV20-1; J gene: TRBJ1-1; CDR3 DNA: TGCAGTGCTAGGGTCCAAGGATACGGGGGCGGTTTCGGGACTGAAGCTTTCTTT; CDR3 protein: CSARVQGYGGGFGTEAFF
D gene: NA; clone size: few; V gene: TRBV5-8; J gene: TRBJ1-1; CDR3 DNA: TGTGCCAGCAGCGCCGACAGGGAAGCTTTCTTT; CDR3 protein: CASSADREAFF
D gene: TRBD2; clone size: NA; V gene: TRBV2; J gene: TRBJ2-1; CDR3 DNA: TGTGCCGGCGGGACTAGCGGGGAAAGCTCCTACAATGAGCAGTTCTTC; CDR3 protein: CAGGTSGESSYNEQFF
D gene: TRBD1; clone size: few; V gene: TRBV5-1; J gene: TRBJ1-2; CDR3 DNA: TGCGCCAGCACCCTAGCCCAAGGACAGGGGACCTATGGCTACACCTTC; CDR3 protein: CASTLAQGQGTYGYTF
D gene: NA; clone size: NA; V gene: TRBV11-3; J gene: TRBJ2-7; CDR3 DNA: TGTGCCAGCAGCCCGGATGGGGGGTGGAAAAAACTCGGCCACGAGCAGTACTTC; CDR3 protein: CASSPDGGWKKLGHEQYF
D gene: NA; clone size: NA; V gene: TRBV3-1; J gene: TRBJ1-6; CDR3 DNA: TGTGCCAGCAGCCAAGAAGGCGGGGGAGGATCACCCCTCCACTTT; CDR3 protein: CASSQEGGGGSPLHF
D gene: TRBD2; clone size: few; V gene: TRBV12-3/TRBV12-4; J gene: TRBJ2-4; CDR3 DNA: TGTGCCAGCAGCTATACTAGCGGGGGGGCCCGAAACATTCAGTACTTC; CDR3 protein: CASSYTSGGARNIQYF
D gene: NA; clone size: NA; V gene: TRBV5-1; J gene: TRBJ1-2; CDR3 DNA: TGCGCCAGCACGGTAGAAAGGTCTTCCTATGGCTACACCTTC; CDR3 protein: CASTVERSSYGYTF
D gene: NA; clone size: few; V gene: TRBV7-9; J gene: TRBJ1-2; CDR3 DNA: TGTGCCAGCAGCTTAGTAGACGATGGCTACACCTTC; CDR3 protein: CASSLVDDGYTF
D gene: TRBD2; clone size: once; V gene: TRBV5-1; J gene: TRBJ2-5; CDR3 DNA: TGCGCCAGCAGCTTGGGAGGCGCGGGGGGAAATCAAGAGACCCAGTACTTC; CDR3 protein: CASSLGGAGGNQETQYF
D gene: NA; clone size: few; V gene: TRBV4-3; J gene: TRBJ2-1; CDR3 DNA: TGCGCCAGCAGCCAACGGGGGACCGCTAGCCTTTTCTCCTACAATGAGCAGTTCTTC; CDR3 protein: CASSQRGTASLFSYNEQFF
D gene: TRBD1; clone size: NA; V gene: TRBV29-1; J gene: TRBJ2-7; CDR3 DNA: TGCAGCGTTGTGAGACAGGGACGCGAGCAGTACTTC; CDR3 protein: CSVVRQGREQYF
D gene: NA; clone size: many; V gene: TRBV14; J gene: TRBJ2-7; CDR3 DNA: TGTGCCAGCAGCCAACTCACTGACTACGAGCAGTACTTC; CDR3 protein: CASSQLTDYEQYF
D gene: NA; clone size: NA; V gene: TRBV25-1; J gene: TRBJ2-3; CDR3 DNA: TGTGCCAGCACCACACCGGGCCATGGAGATACGCAGTATTTT; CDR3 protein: CASTTPGHGDTQYF
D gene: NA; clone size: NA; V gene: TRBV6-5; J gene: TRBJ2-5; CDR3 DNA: TGTGCCAAAGAGACCCAGTACTTC; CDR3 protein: CAKETQYF
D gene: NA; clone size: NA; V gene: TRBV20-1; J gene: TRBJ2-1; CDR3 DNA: TGCAGTGCTAGCTCAACGAATGAGCAGTTCTTC; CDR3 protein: CSASSTNEQFF
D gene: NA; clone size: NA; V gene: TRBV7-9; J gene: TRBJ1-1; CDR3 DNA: TGTGCCAGCAGCTTTGCGGACCGGTCTACCGGTGGTCTCCTGGACACTGAAGCTTTCTTT; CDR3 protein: CASSFADRSTGGLLDTEAFF
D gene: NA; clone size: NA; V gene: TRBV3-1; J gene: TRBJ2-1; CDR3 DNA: TGTGCCAGCAGCCAAGACATGACGGGGGTCAATGAGCAGTTCTTC; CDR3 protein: CASSQDMTGVNEQFF
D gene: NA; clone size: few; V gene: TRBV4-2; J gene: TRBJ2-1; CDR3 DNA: TGTGCCAGCAGCCAAGTGGGTAGCGATGAGCAGTTCTTC; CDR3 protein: CASSQVGSDEQFF
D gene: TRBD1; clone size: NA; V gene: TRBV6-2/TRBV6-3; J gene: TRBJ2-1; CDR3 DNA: TGTGCCAGCAGCCCAATTACAGGGGAGTCCTACAATGAGCAGTTCTTC; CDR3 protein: CASSPITGESYNEQFF
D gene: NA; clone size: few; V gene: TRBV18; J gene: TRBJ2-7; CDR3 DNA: TGTGCCAGCTCACCACTCGGAACCTACGAGCAGTACTTC; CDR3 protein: CASSPLGTYEQYF
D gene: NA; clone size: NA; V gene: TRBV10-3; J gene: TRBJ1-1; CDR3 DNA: TGTGCCATCAGTGGCGGGGACGGATCTCGTGGGTACACTGAAGCTTTCTTT; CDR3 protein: CAISGGDGSRGYTEAFF
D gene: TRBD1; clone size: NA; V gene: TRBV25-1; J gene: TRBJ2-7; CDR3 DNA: TGTGCCAGCACTACTCCGTTGGACAGGGGATCCCACGAGCAGTACTTC; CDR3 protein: CASTTPLDRGSHEQYF
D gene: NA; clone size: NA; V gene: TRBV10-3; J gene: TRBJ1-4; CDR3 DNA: TGTGCCACCAGTGAAGTGTTGGGGGCTAATGAAAAACTGTTTTTT; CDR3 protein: CATSEVLGANEKLFF
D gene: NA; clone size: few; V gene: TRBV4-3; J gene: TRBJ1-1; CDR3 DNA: TGCGCCAGCAGCCAAGAAGACGGGGCCAACACTGAAGCTTTCTTT; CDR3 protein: CASSQEDGANTEAFF
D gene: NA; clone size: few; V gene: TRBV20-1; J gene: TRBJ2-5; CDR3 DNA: TGCAGTGCAAGACAGCCAACCCAAGGGGACCAGTACTTC; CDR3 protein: CSARQPTQGDQYF
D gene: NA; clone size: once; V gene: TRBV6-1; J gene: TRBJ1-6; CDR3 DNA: TGTGCCAGCAGTGAAAGGGCGTATAATTCACCCCTCCACTTT; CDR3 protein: CASSERAYNSPLHF
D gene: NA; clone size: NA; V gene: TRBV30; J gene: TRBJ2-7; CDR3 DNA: TGTGCCACCTCCTGGGCCTACGAGCAGTACTTC; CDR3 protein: CATSWAYEQYF
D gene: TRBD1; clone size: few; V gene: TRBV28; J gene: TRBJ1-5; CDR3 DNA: TGTGCCAGCAGTTTATATGGGACAGCACCCAATCAGCCCCAGCATTTT; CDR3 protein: CASSLYGTAPNQPQHF
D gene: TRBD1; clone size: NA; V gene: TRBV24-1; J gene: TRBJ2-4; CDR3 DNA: TGTGCCACCAGTGATCCCCGGACAGGGAGAAACATTCAGTACTTC; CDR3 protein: CATSDPRTGRNIQYF
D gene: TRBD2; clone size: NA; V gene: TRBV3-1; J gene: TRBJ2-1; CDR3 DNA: TGTGCCAGCAGCCAAGATTTGACTAGCCACAATGAGCAGTTCTTC; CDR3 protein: CASSQDLTSHNEQFF
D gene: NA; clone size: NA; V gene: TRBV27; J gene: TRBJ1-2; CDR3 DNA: TGTGCCAGCAGTTCGGGCGACGACTATGGCTACACCTTC; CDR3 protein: CASSSGDDYGYTF
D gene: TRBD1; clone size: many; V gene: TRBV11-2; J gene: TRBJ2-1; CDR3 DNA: TGTGCCAGCAGCTGGTTACAGGGGGTTGTGGGCAATGAGCAGTTCTTC; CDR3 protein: CASSWLQGVVGNEQFF
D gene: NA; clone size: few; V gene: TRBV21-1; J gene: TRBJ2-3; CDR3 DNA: TGTGCCAGCAGCAAAGGACTAGCGGTTTATCATACGCGGTATTTT; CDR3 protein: CASSKGLAVYHTRYF
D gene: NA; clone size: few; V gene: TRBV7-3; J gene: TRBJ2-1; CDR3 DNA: TGTGCCAGCAGCCCGCCTGGGGTAAGCTCCTACAATGAGCAGTTCTTC; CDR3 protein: CASSPPGVSSYNEQFF
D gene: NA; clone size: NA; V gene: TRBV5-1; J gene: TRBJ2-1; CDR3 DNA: TGCGCCAGCAGCTTGGAAGACAGAGTACAGTTCTTC; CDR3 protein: CASSLEDRVQFF
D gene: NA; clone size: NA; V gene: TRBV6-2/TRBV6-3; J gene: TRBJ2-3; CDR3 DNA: TGTGCCAGCAGTTACAACAGCGGGCGCACAGATACGCAGTATTTT; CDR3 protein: CASSYNSGRTDTQYF
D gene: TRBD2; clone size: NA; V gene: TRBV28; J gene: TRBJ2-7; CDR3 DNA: TGTGCCAGCAGTCCAGCGGGAGAAGTCTACGAGCAGTACTTC; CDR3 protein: CASSPAGEVYEQYF
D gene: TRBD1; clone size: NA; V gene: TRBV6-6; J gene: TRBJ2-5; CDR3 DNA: TGTGCCAGCAGCCCTTCTGGACAGGGTGCAGAGACCCAGTACTTC; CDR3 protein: CASSPSGQGAETQYF
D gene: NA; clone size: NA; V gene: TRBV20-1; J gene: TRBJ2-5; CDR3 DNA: TGCAGTGCTCGGCGACAAGAGACCCAGTACTTC; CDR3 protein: CSARRQETQYF
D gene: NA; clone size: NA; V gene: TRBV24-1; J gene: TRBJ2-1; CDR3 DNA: TGTGCCGCCAGTGATATTGGACGTAATGAGCAGTTCTTC; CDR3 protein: CAASDIGRNEQFF
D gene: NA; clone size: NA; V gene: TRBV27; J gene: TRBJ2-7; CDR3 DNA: TGTGCCAGCTCCCGAGCCCCCGGGGGTGGTGTTCCCTACGAGCAGTACTTC; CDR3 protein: CASSRAPGGGVPYEQYF
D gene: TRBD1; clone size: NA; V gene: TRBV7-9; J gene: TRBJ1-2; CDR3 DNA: TGTGCCAGCAGCCCCGGACAGGGGCCGTCCGCTATTGTAGGCTACACCTTC; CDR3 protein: CASSPGQGPSAIVGYTF
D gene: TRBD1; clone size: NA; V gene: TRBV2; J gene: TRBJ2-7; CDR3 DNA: TGTGCCAGCAGCCCCGGGACAGGGGCCAACTACGAGCAGTACTTC; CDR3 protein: CASSPGTGANYEQYF
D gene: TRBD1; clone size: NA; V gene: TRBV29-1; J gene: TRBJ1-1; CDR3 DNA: TGCAGCGTTACCGGAGACGACAGGGCTGAAGCTTTCTTT; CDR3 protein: CSVTGDDRAEAFF